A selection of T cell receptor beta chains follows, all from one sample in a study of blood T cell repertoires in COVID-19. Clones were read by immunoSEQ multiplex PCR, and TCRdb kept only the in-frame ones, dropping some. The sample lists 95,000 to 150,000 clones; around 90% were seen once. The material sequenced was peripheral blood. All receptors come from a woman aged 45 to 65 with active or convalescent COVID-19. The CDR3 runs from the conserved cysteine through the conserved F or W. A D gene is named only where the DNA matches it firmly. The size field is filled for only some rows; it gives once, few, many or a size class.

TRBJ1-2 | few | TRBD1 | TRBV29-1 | TGCAGCGTTGAAGATCAGACAGGGAGAGGTGGCTACACCTTC | CSVEDQTGRGGYTF
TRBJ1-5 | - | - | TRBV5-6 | TGTGCCAGCAGCTCGGGTAGCAATCAGCCCCAGCATTTT | CASSSGSNQPQHF
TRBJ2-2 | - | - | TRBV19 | TGTGCCAGTCGACCTCCGGGTCACACCGGGGAGCTGTTTTTT | CASRPPGHTGELFF
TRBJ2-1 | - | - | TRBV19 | TGTGCCAGTAGTATAGATCGGCGGAGCTCCTACAATGAGCAGTTCTTC | CASSIDRRSSYNEQFF
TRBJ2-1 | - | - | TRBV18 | TGTGCCAGCTCACCACCGGATCCTAGTCACAATGAGCAGTTCTTC | CASSPPDPSHNEQFF
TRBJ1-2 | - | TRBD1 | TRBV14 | TGTGCCAGCAGCCAAGATATCCAGGGGGTGGATGGCTACACCTTC | CASSQDIQGVDGYTF
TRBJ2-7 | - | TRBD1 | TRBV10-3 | TGTGCCATCAGAGGGACAGGGCACCCCTACGAGCAGTACTTC | CAIRGTGHPYEQYF
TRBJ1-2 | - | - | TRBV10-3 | TGTGCCATCGGTGGAGATTCGGAAGGAGCTAACTATGGCTACACCTTC | CAIGGDSEGANYGYTF
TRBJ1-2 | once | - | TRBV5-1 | TGCGCCAGCAGCCCGGACACTAACTATGGCTACACCTTC | CASSPDTNYGYTF
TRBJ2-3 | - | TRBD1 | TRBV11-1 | TGTGCCAGCAGCGATTTTGGACAGGGGACAGATACGCAGTATTTT | CASSDFGQGTDTQYF
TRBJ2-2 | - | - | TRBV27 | TGTGCCAGCAGCCCGGAGGAGCGAAACACCGGGGAGCTGTTTTTT | CASSPEERNTGELFF
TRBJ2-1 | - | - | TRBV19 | TGTGCCAGTAGTAAGGGGGCCGGGACTGGATCCTACAATGAGCAGTTCTTC | CASSKGAGTGSYNEQFF
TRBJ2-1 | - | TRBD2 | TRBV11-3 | TGTGCCAGCAGCCAACGAGCGGGAGGGACCTACAATGAGCAGTTCTTC | CASSQRAGGTYNEQFF
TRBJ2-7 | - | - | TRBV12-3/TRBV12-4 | TGTGCCAGCAGTTCTAACTACGAGCAGTACTTC | CASSSNYEQYF
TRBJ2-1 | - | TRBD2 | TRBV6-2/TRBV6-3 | TGTGCCAGCAGTCCCTGGGCTAGCGGGGGGATTGATGAGCAGTTCTTC | CASSPWASGGIDEQFF
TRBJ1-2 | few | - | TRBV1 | TGCACCAGCAGCGCTGGCCCGGGACAGCAGAACTATGGCTACACCTTC | CTSSAGPGQQNYGYTF
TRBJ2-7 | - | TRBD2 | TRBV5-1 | TGCGCCAGCAGCTCTAGCGGGAGGGCCGGAGAGCAGTACTTC | CASSSSGRAGEQYF
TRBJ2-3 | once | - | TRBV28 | TGTGCCAGCAGTCACCGACTAGGCCGCTCAAGCACAGATACGCAGTATTTT | CASSHRLGRSSTDTQYF
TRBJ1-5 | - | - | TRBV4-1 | TGCGCCAGCAGCCCCGACCCAGGTCAGCCCCAGCATTTT | CASSPDPGQPQHF
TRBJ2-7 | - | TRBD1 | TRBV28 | TGTGCCAGCAGTCCCCACAGGGGCGAGCAGTACTTC | CASSPHRGEQYF
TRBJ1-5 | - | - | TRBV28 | TGTGCCAGCAGCCCCACAGGGAGCGGTTACAATCAGCCCCAGCATTTT | CASSPTGSGYNQPQHF
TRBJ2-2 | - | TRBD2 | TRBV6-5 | TGTGCCAGCGCAGCGGGACTGAACACCGGGGAGCTGTTTTTT | CASAAGLNTGELFF
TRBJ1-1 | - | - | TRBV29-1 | TGCAGCGTTGAAGGGCGGCAGATGAACACTGAAGCTTTCTTT | CSVEGRQMNTEAFF
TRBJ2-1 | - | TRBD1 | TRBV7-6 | TGTGCCAGCAGTCTCGGCAGGGGGTCGATTAATGAGCAGTTCTTC | CASSLGRGSINEQFF
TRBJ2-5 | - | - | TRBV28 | TGTGCCAGCAGACTGGACTGGGGAGGAGACACGGAGGAGACCCAGTACTTC | CASRLDWGGDTEETQYF
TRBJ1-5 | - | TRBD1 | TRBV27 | TGTGCCAGCAGCGGACAGGTCGGTAATCAGCCCCAGCATTTT | CASSGQVGNQPQHF
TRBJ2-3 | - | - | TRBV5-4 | TGTGCCAGCAGCTTGGTAGCTACCCCAACAGATACGCAGTATTTT | CASSLVATPTDTQYF